Listed below are T cell receptor beta chains from one sample, sequenced in a study of T cell responses to AZD1222 COVID-19 vaccine. Generated by immunoSEQ multiplex PCR, the TCRdb table keeps only in-frame clones and is missing some. Of approximately 20,000 clones in the sample, around 82% were seen once. Sequencing used peripheral blood, obtained on day 0 of AZD1222 vaccination. The receptors shown here come from an adult in good health. Each CDR3 is given with its conserved first and last residue. D genes are given only for firm matches. For some rows the clone size is stated as once, few or many, or as a class when expanded; others skip it.

>16|TRBJ2-1|few|TRBV27|TRBD2
CASTRSGGESIYEQFF
TGTGCCAGCACCCGATCGGGGGGAGAGAGTATCTATGAGCAGTTCTTC
>16|TRBJ2-3|-|TRBV19|TRBD1
CASSILGTGSTDTQYF
TGTGCCAGTAGTATATTGGGGACAGGGAGCACAGATACGCAGTATTTT
>17|TRBJ1-5|-|TRBV7-8|-
CASSLRPGTASNQPQHF
TGTGCCAGCAGCCTTCGACCCGGGACGGCTAGCAATCAGCCCCAGCATTTT
>15|TRBJ2-2|-|TRBV28|-
CASRFAGQSTGELFF
TGTGCCAGCAGATTTGCGGGACAGAGCACCGGGGAGCTGTTTTTT
>15|TRBJ2-7|few|TRBV28|TRBD1
CASSSTGQGAYEQYF
TGTGCCAGCAGCTCCACGGGACAGGGGGCCTACGAGCAGTACTTC
>14|TRBJ2-3|-|TRBV27|-
CASSLTQSTDTQYF
TGTGCCAGCAGTTTAACCCAAAGCACAGATACGCAGTATTTT
>15|TRBJ1-1|few|TRBV24-1|-
CATSGAAAGDTEAFF
TGTGCCACCAGTGGCGCGGCAGCGGGGGACACTGAAGCTTTCTTT
>15|TRBJ1-2|-|TRBV3-1/TRBV3-2|-
CASSQVRRGHYGYTF
TGTGCCAGCAGCCAAGTTCGGCGGGGACACTATGGCTACACCTTC
>14|TRBJ2-7|-|TRBV25-1|-
CASSPGWGGYEQYF
TGTGCCAGCAGTCCGGGGTGGGGTGGTTACGAGCAGTACTTC
>16|TRBJ2-7|-|TRBV7-9|TRBD2
CASSPPWRESSYEQYF
TGTGCCAGCAGCCCCCCCTGGCGGGAGAGCTCCTACGAGCAGTACTTC
>15|TRBJ2-1|-|TRBV5-1|TRBD2
CASSLMREGNNEQFF
TGCGCCAGCAGCTTGATGCGGGAGGGAAACAATGAGCAGTTCTTC
>14|TRBJ2-7|-|TRBV7-2|TRBD1
CASSLGTGAYEQYF
TGTGCCAGCAGCTTAGGTACAGGGGCCTACGAGCAGTACTTC
>14|TRBJ2-7|few|TRBV9|-
CASSAGAASYEQYF
TGTGCCAGCAGCGCCGGGGCGGCTAGCTACGAGCAGTACTTC
>11|TRBJ1-6|few|TRBV27|-
CATGGRGPLHF
TGTGCCACCGGCGGTCGGGGGCCCCTCCACTTT
>17|TRBJ2-7|once|TRBV4-2|-
CASSRGLRGGESNEQYF
TGTGCCAGCAGCCGAGGACTGCGTGGCGGGGAATCAAACGAGCAGTACTTC
>15|TRBJ2-4|-|TRBV6-5|TRBD2
CASRNLGLAGNIQYF
TGTGCCAGCAGGAATTTGGGACTAGCGGGAAACATTCAGTACTTC
>13|TRBJ1-5|-|TRBV30|-
CAWSRRRDQPQHF
TGTGCCTGGAGTCGCAGACGAGACCAGCCCCAGCATTTT
>14|TRBJ2-1|-|TRBV27|-
CASSLKRRSGEQFF
TGTGCCAGCAGTTTAAAAAGGCGCTCCGGGGAGCAGTTCTTC
>12|TRBJ1-6|-|TRBV5-4|-
CASSSGASPLHF
TGTGCCAGCAGCTCAGGGGCTTCACCCCTCCACTTT
>15|TRBJ2-7|-|TRBV13|TRBD1
CASSLGPRTGNEQYF
TGTGCCAGCAGCTTAGGCCCCCGGACAGGGAACGAGCAGTACTTC
>15|TRBJ2-3|few|TRBV28|TRBD2
CASRVRAGGTDTQYF
TGTGCCAGCAGGGTTAGGGCGGGGGGCACAGATACGCAGTATTTT
>14|TRBJ2-1|-|TRBV9|-
CASSVVAESNEQFF
TGTGCCAGCAGCGTAGTAGCAGAAAGCAATGAGCAGTTCTTC